This T cell receptor (beta chain) was identified during a study of shared clonotypes between healthy human individuals. CD45RO-negative, CCR7-positively selected cells formed the naive CD8 fraction, excluding terminally differentiated effector memory CD45RA+ cells. Repertoires were generated with immunoSEQ multiplex PCR, while TCRdb's copy carries only in-frame clones and drops some. This table has around 1.9 million clones, just under 95% appearing once. The TCR comes from a man between 18 and 29 years old in good health. Some clones in this sample may be carry-over from other donors' samples. The sample comprised naive CD8+ T cells from PBMCs.

CDR3 region: CASSSPRVSGANVLTF. CDR3 sequence (DNA): TGTGCCAGCAGTTCGCCGCGAGTCTCTGGGGCCAACGTCCTGACTTTC. This chain links TRBV27 with TRBJ2-6; D not resolved. Germline V gene sequence: CDR1 MNHEY, CDR2 SMNVEV (reference sequence). This CDR3 is built from 16 residues. Trimming left V 4 bases short and J 0 bases short, with 10 bases between.